Following are 24 T cell receptor beta chains from one sample sequenced in a study of CD8 T cells in ankylosing spondylitis. TCRdb re-analysed the 5' RACE reads in MiXCR, keeping a single row per CDR3 protein. In the table there are about 160,000 distinct CDR3 sequences, roughly 44% of which are singletons. Source material: synovial fluid, either unsorted or a sorted T cell fraction (not recorded which). These receptors all come from a male donor with ankylosing spondylitis.

The chain uses TRBV27 and TRBJ2-7; possibly TRBD1 for D (5 bases). The germline V gene encodes CDR1 MNHEY and CDR2 SMNVEV (reference sequence). The CDR3 spans 15 residues. V was cut by 0 bases and J by 6 bases, with 15 bases left in between. The CDR3, as DNA: TGTGCCAGCAGTTTATCCCTGGGGCGGCAGCGCGAGCAGTACTTC. Its translation is CASSLSLGRQREQYF.

The sample holds a few counts of this clonotype. The chain couples TRBV5-1 to TRBJ2-7; D is possibly TRBD1 (5 bases). The CDR3 sequence is 14 residues long. Germline CDR1 and CDR2: SGHRS and YFSETQ. Between the trimmed V and J ends, which lost 2 bases and 4 bases, there was a span of 13 bases. CDR3 amino acids: CASSFPDMPYEQYF. CDR3 coding DNA: TGCGCCAGCAGCTTCCCGGACATGCCTTACGAGCAGTACTTC. The full variable domain, with the rest looked up from reference TRBV5-1 and TRBJ2-7, is KAGVTQTPRYLIKTRGQQVTLSCSPISGHRSVSWYQQTPGQGLQFLFEYFSETQRNKGNFPGRFSGRQFSNSRSEMNVSTLELGDSALYLCASSFPDMPYEQYFGPGTRLTVT.

This clonotype occurred a few times. J is TRBJ2-1 and V is TRBV19; the D call may be TRBD1 or TRBD2 (5 bases each). Trimming removed 2 bases at V and 10 bases at J, with 12 bases between. There are 13 residues in the CDR3. Germline V gene sequence: CDR1 LNHDA, CDR2 SQIVND (reference sequence). The CDR3 here is CASSIRSGTEQFF. The DNA of the CDR3 is TGTGCCAGTAGTATAAGGTCCGGGACGGAGCAGTTCTTC.

In its sample, this clonotype was seen a few times. The J gene is TRBJ2-4, the V gene TRBV11-2; 9 bases match TRBD2. Germline loops: CDR1 SGHAT, CDR2 FQNNGV. Trimming at V came to 5 bases and at J to 0 bases, leaving 5 bases not matched to a gene. The CDR3 is 16 amino acids. The CDR3 nucleotides read TGTGCCAGCAGCCCCCAGACTAGCGGAGCCAAAAACATTCAGTACTTC. Its protein product is CASSPQTSGAKNIQYF. Full variable domain (missing parts from reference TRBV11-2 and TRBJ2-4): EAGVAQSPRYKIIEKRQSVAFWCNPISGHATLYWYQQILGQGPKLLIQFQNNGVVDDSQLPKDRFSAERLKGVDSTLKIQPAKLEDSAVYLCASSPQTSGAKNIQYFGAGTRLSVL.

The chain recombines TRBV4-3 with TRBJ1-1, with D hard to call. Germline-derived CDR1 and CDR2 are LGHNA and YSLEER. CDR3 length: 13 residues. V gave up 0 bases and J gave up 10 bases, with 12 bases separating them. CDR3 DNA sequence: TGCGCCAGCAGCCAAGATATATCTCAAGGAGCTTTCTTT. This sequence encodes CASSQDISQGAFF.

This clonotype was found a few times. This sequence joins TRBV5-1 and TRBJ2-3; no reliable D call. Trimming left V 0 bases short and J 8 bases short, with 4 bases between. Germline CDR1 reads SGHRS; CDR2 reads YFSETQ. The CDR3 runs 11 residues. As DNA, the CDR3 is TGCGCCAGCAGCTTGGACAGTACGCAGTATTTT. This translates into CASSLDSTQYF.

The chain carries TRBV10-3 and TRBJ2-2, with no clear D. Germline V gene data show CDR1 as ENHRY and CDR2 as SYGVKD. CDR3 length equals 14 residues. Trimming removed 3 bases at V and 6 bases at J, with 11 bases between. CDR3 nucleotides: TGTGCCATCAGTGATTTGAGGCTACCCGGGGAGCTGTTTTTT. It specifies CAISDLRLPGELFF.

The chain recombines TRBV12-3 or TRBV12-4 with TRBJ2-1, with unresolved D. Trimming cost V 5 bases and J 5 bases, with 19 bases left between them. CDR3 size: 16 residues. CDR3: CASSGTLARRNNEQFF. In DNA, the CDR3 is TGTGCCAGCAGTGGAACTTTAGCCCGGCGGAACAATGAGCAGTTCTTC.

The chain has TRBV27 and TRBJ2-1, with 12 nucleotides matching TRBD2. Germline V gives CDR1 MNHEY, CDR2 SMNVEV (reference sequence). Trimming at V came to 6 bases and at J to 8 bases, leaving 5 bases not matched to a gene. This CDR3 region has 14 residues. Written as DNA, the CDR3 is TGTGCCAGCAGGGGTACTAGCGGGAGGTATGAGCAGTTCTTC. It is translated as CASRGTSGRYEQFF.

The chain links TRBV3-1 to TRBJ1-4; TRBD1 is a possible D gene (5 bases). Germline CDR1 is LGHDT and CDR2 is YNNKEL (reference sequence). V was pared by 1 base and J by 8 bases, with 17 bases between. This CDR3 region has 16 residues. The CDR3 region is CASSQATRDGLEKLFF. DNA for the CDR3: TGTGCCAGCAGCCAAGCAACCCGGGACGGACTAGAAAAACTGTTTTTT.

The V and J genes are TRBV5-5 and TRBJ1-2; D gene uncertain. V was clipped by 1 base and J by 2 bases, with 6 bases between them. This CDR3 spans 13 amino acids. CDR1 is SGHKS, CDR2 YYEKEE, per germline (reference sequence). For the CDR3, the DNA is TGTGCCAGCAGCTTGCAAAAAAACTATGGCTACACCTTC. Its translation: CASSLQKNYGYTF.

The chain links TRBV7-9 to TRBJ1-2; possible D gene TRBD1, 5 bases. CDR3 size: 13 residues. CDR1 is SEHNR and CDR2 is FQNEAQ in the germline V gene (reference sequence). V lost 5 bases, J lost 7 bases, and 14 bases lay in between. The CDR3 loop is CASSRQFLSGYTF. The CDR3 region has the DNA TGTGCCAGCAGCCGACAGTTCTTGAGTGGCTACACCTTC.

This clonotype has only a few counts. V is TRBV15 and J is TRBJ2-5; D is tentatively TRBD1 or TRBD2 (5 bases each). V was cut by 3 bases and J by 5 bases, with 16 bases left in between. The V gene's germline CDR1 is LNHNV and CDR2 YYDKDF (reference sequence). CDR3 length: 15 residues. CDR3 sequence (DNA): TGTGCCACCAGCAGGGGGGAGAGATATGGGGAGACCCAGTACTTC. Its protein is CATSRGERYGETQYF.

V is TRBV12-3 or TRBV12-4 and J is TRBJ1-4; D perhaps matches TRBD1 (6 bases). The CDR3 is 16 residues long. Trimming removed 3 bases from V and 5 bases from J, with 16 bases in between. The CDR3 DNA sequence: TGTGCCAGCAGTTTTACCTACAGGGTTCGCAATGAAAAACTGTTTTTT. Protein: CASSFTYRVRNEKLFF.

The rearrangement links TRBV4-1 to TRBJ2-7, with D maybe TRBD2 (5 bases). CDR3 length: 14 residues. The V end lost 4 bases, the J end lost 7 bases, and 17 bases lay between the germline ends. Germline V gene sequence: CDR1 MGHRA, CDR2 YSYEKL. DNA for the CDR3: TGCGCCAGCAGCCCCGGGATATCAGGCAAGGAGCAGTACTTC. Protein sequence: CASSPGISGKEQYF.

This sequence joins TRBV5-4 and TRBJ2-7; 9 positions agree with TRBD1. The CDR3 runs to 13 residues. The germline V gene encodes CDR1 SGHNT and CDR2 YYREEE (reference sequence). The J segment lost 6 bases and the V segment lost 7 bases, leaving 8 bases of the junction unmatched. The CDR3 DNA reads TGTGCCAGCGGCCGGGACAGGGAGGGCGAGCAGTACTTC. Translated, it gives CASGRDREGEQYF.

The V gene is TRBV7-4, the J gene TRBJ1-2; 8 positions agree with TRBD1. The CDR3 consists of 14 residues. After removal of 4 bases from V and 2 bases from J, the junction contained 3 bases not matched to a gene. Germline CDR1 SGHVT, CDR2 SQSDAQ. The CDR3, as DNA: TGTGCCAGCAGCTACCGGACAGGGAACTATGGCTACACCTTC. Amino acid sequence: CASSYRTGNYGYTF.

J is TRBJ2-1 and V is TRBV30; D might be TRBD2 (6 bases). Germline V gives CDR1 GTSNPN, CDR2 SVGIG (reference sequence). V lost 8 bases to trimming and J lost 1 base, with 12 bases between them. The CDR3 is made up of 13 amino acids. The CDR3 is CAGHGGSYNEQFF. In DNA form, the CDR3 reads TGTGCCGGCCACGGGGGTTCCTACAATGAGCAGTTCTTC.

This clonotype has a handful of counts. V usage is TRBV6-1 and J usage is TRBJ1-5, with D unclear. Germline lookup yields CDR1 MNHNS and CDR2 SASEGT. Trimming shortened V by 8 bases and J by 5 bases, and 19 bases separated the two germline ends. This CDR3 comprises 15 residues. The CDR3 protein is CASRTQVASYQPQHF. The CDR3 nucleotides read TGTGCCAGCCGCACTCAGGTTGCCTCCTATCAGCCCCAGCATTTT.

Only a few counts were recorded for this clonotype. CDR3: CASSRGREGKNSPLHF. CDR3 in DNA: TGTGCCAGCAGCCGTGGGAGGGAAGGCAAGAATTCACCCCTCCACTTT. This chain connects TRBV7-9 to TRBJ1-6, with unresolved D. Trimming removed 5 bases at V and 7 bases at J, with 18 bases between. The germline V gene encodes CDR1 SEHNR and CDR2 FQNEAQ (reference sequence). This CDR3 spans 16 amino acids.

The gene calls are TRBV11-1 and TRBJ1-2; 9 nucleotides match TRBD1. This CDR3 is 19 amino acids long. V was pared by 1 base and J by 4 bases, with 16 bases of the junction left unmatched. From germline, CDR1 is SGHAT and CDR2 FQDESV (reference sequence). DNA for the CDR3: TGTGCCAGCAGCTTAGAGTTCAGGAGGGGGGACAGGGACCCCTATGGCTACACCTTC. This encodes CASSLEFRRGDRDPYGYTF.

The table lists this clonotype with a few counts. The chain combines TRBV4-2 with TRBJ1-1; D uncertain. The CDR3 length is 17 residues. The germline V gene has CDR1 LGHNA and CDR2 YNFKEQ. V lost 3 bases and J lost 3, with 20 bases in between. The CDR3 region has the DNA TGTGCCAGCAGCCAGGGTCGTGTGGATTTTTGGGACACTGAAGCTTTCTTT. Its translation is CASSQGRVDFWDTEAFF.

This clonotype was counted a few times. The J gene is TRBJ2-2, the V gene TRBV20-1; D not resolved. Between the trimmed V and J ends, which lost 2 bases and 1 base, there was a span of 8 bases. The CDR3 loop spans 14 amino acids. From germline, CDR1 is DFQATT and CDR2 SNEGSKA (reference sequence). The CDR3 reads CSARSYQNTGELFF. CDR3 nucleotides: TGCAGTGCTAGATCTTACCAGAACACCGGGGAGCTGTTTTTT.

The rearrangement links TRBV25-1 to TRBJ2-3; D remains ambiguous. The CDR3 runs 16 residues. The germline V gene encodes CDR1 MGHDK and CDR2 SYGVNS. V was shortened by 4 bases and J by 5 bases, with 19 bases between the two germline ends. CDR3 bases: TGTGCCAGCAGTGCTACTCTTCTTACGACCGTAGATACGCAGTATTTT. Its translation is CASSATLLTTVDTQYF.